The clone carrying this TCR beta chain was counted between two and nine times. Its antigen is currently unknown. These data belong to a study of cytomegalovirus exposure and HLA in healthy donors. Points from the study as a whole: In vitro experiments confirmed that a few CMV-associated chains were specific for CMV antigens. Previous analysis showed most TCR beta V segments were productive about 90% or about 30% of the time. When analyzed later, a missense DCLRE1C variant was found to be linked to TCR beta V- and J-gene trimming. The availability of immune exposure information extended only to CMV serostatus.

The PCR made use of 60 Vbeta and 13 Jbeta primers. Here immunoSEQ multiplex PCR was the method, and the copy in TCRdb shows in-frame clones only, minus some. This table holds about 140,000 clones, roughly 72% found once. V dropped 4 bases and J dropped 6; count of bases not matched to a gene: 6. The CDR3 spans 16 residues. Germline lookup yields CDR1 SGHTA and CDR2 FQGTGA. This chain connects TRBV7-3 to TRBJ2-3, with 14 bases identical to TRBD2. The TCR sequence derives from a man between 35 and 55 years old in good health and CMV-seronegative. Sequencing input: PBMCs. CDR3 loop: CASSSGLAGGSDTQYF. The CDR3 coding sequence is TGTGCCAGCAGCTCCGGACTAGCGGGGGGTTCGGATACGCAGTATTTT.